The rows below give T cell receptor beta chains drawn from one sample of a study of T cell repertoires in cytomegalovirus infection. TCRdb fed the reads into MiXCR, producing one record per CDR3 protein. The sample carries hundreds of thousands of distinct CDR3 sequences, 20% to 25% recorded once. Sequenced: CD8+ T cells from PBMCs. These receptors were collected from a human donor in good health (CMV status not recorded). Some clones in this sample may be carry-over from other donors' samples. Each CDR3 is given with its conserved first and last residue. A D gene is named only where the DNA matches it firmly. Some rows have no size entry. The others give once, few or many, or a class for an expanded clone.

clone size: few
V gene: TRBV3-1
J gene: TRBJ2-2
D gene: -
CDR3 DNA: TGTGCCAGCAGCCAAGATTGGGGGAACGGGGAGCTGTTTTTT
CDR3 protein: CASSQDWGNGELFF

clone size: few
V gene: TRBV20-1
J gene: TRBJ2-5
D gene: -
CDR3 DNA: TGCAGTGCTAGAGATGAGAGGGGGGAACAAGAGACCCAGTACTTC
CDR3 protein: CSARDERGEQETQYF

clone size: few
V gene: TRBV20-1
J gene: TRBJ2-1
D gene: TRBD2
CDR3 DNA: TGCAGTGCTAGACCCTCCCCGACTAGCGGGTCCTACAATGAGCAGTTCTTC
CDR3 protein: CSARPSPTSGSYNEQFF

clone size: many
V gene: TRBV4-1
J gene: TRBJ1-3
D gene: -
CDR3 DNA: TGCGCCAGCAGCCAAGATGCACAGGGAGGAAACACCATATATTTT
CDR3 protein: CASSQDAQGGNTIYF

clone size: many
V gene: TRBV7-2
J gene: TRBJ1-2
D gene: -
CDR3 DNA: TGTGCCAGCAGCTTAGAACATCTTAACTATGGCTACACCTTC
CDR3 protein: CASSLEHLNYGYTF

clone size: many
V gene: TRBV7-2
J gene: TRBJ1-5
D gene: -
CDR3 DNA: TGTGCCAGCAGCTTCTGGCAGAATCAGCCCCAGCATTTT
CDR3 protein: CASSFWQNQPQHF

clone size: -
V gene: TRBV12-5
J gene: TRBJ1-1
D gene: -
CDR3 DNA: TGTGCTAGTGGTGACCCTCGGGCGGTTATGAACACTGAAGCTTTCTTT
CDR3 protein: CASGDPRAVMNTEAFF

clone size: few
V gene: TRBV29-1
J gene: TRBJ2-7
D gene: TRBD2
CDR3 DNA: TGCAGCGTGGGTAGCGGGGGAAAGGCACACTACGAGCAGTACTTC
CDR3 protein: CSVGSGGKAHYEQYF

clone size: -
V gene: TRBV29-1
J gene: TRBJ1-3
D gene: -
CDR3 DNA: TGCAGCGTTGAGTGGGTGAAACCGGGAGACTCTGGAAACACCATATATTTT
CDR3 protein: CSVEWVKPGDSGNTIYF

clone size: few
V gene: TRBV2
J gene: TRBJ2-3
D gene: -
CDR3 DNA: TGTGCCAGCAGTGTTAGGGAAACTAGCACAGATACGCAGTATTTT
CDR3 protein: CASSVRETSTDTQYF

clone size: -
V gene: TRBV4-1
J gene: TRBJ1-5
D gene: -
CDR3 DNA: TGCGCCAGCAGCCAAGATCCCCCTCTGCCCCAGCATTTT
CDR3 protein: CASSQDPPLPQHF

clone size: -
V gene: TRBV14
J gene: TRBJ2-2
D gene: TRBD2
CDR3 DNA: TGTGCCAGCAGCCATTTAGCGGGGGAGTTCGCCGGGGAGCTGTTTTTT
CDR3 protein: CASSHLAGEFAGELFF

clone size: few
V gene: TRBV28
J gene: TRBJ2-3
D gene: -
CDR3 DNA: TGTGCCAGCAGTTTAAGGACCATCACAGATACGCAGTATTTT
CDR3 protein: CASSLRTITDTQYF

clone size: -
V gene: TRBV7-2
J gene: TRBJ1-1
D gene: -
CDR3 DNA: TGTGCCAGCAGCACCAGGGTCTACATGAAAACTGAAGCTTTTTTT
CDR3 protein: CASSTRVYMKTEAFF

clone size: -
V gene: TRBV5-1
J gene: TRBJ1-2
D gene: -
CDR3 DNA: TGCGCCAGCAGCTTGGGGACGATCTATGGCTACACCTTC
CDR3 protein: CASSLGTIYGYTF

clone size: many
V gene: TRBV7-8
J gene: TRBJ2-5
D gene: -
CDR3 DNA: TGTGCCAGCAGCTTAGAATGGATTCAAGAGACCCAGTACTTC
CDR3 protein: CASSLEWIQETQYF

clone size: many
V gene: TRBV7-2
J gene: TRBJ2-5
D gene: TRBD2
CDR3 DNA: TGTGCCAGCAGCCCGGGACTAGCGGGGGGGCGGGGGACCCAGTACTTC
CDR3 protein: CASSPGLAGGRGTQYF

clone size: few
V gene: TRBV28
J gene: TRBJ2-1
D gene: -
CDR3 DNA: TGTGCCAGCAGCCCACCTCACAATGAGCAGTTCTTC
CDR3 protein: CASSPPHNEQFF

clone size: -
V gene: TRBV6-2/TRBV6-3
J gene: TRBJ1-2
D gene: TRBD1
CDR3 DNA: TGTGCCAGCACTTCGGGACAGGGGGACTATGGCTACACCTTC
CDR3 protein: CASTSGQGDYGYTF

clone size: -
V gene: TRBV20-1
J gene: TRBJ1-2
D gene: TRBD1
CDR3 DNA: TGCAGTGCCCCTTCTCCGGGACAGGGGACTAACTATGGCTACACCTTC
CDR3 protein: CSAPSPGQGTNYGYTF

clone size: once
V gene: TRBV4-1
J gene: TRBJ2-1
D gene: -
CDR3 DNA: TGCGCCAGCAAACGTGGCGACAATGAGCAGTTCTTC
CDR3 protein: CASKRGDNEQFF

clone size: -
V gene: TRBV20-1
J gene: TRBJ2-1
D gene: -
CDR3 DNA: TGCAGTGCTAGAGTGACGTACAGGGCTTACAATGAGCAGTTCTTC
CDR3 protein: CSARVTYRAYNEQFF

clone size: many
V gene: TRBV4-2
J gene: TRBJ2-1
D gene: -
CDR3 DNA: TGTGCCAGCTGGGAGGGGGGGGCCAATGAGCAGTTCTTC
CDR3 protein: CASWEGGANEQFF

clone size: few
V gene: TRBV27
J gene: TRBJ2-1
D gene: -
CDR3 DNA: TGTGCCAGCAGTCCCGACGCCCGAGGACAGTGGGAGTACAATGAGCAGTTCTTC
CDR3 protein: CASSPDARGQWEYNEQFF

clone size: few
V gene: TRBV28
J gene: TRBJ2-2
D gene: -
CDR3 DNA: TGTGCCAGCAGGACCGCCGGGGAGCTGTTTTTT
CDR3 protein: CASRTAGELFF

clone size: -
V gene: TRBV11-2
J gene: TRBJ2-1
D gene: -
CDR3 DNA: TGTGCCAGCAGGCTTCCGGAGACTAATGAGCAGTTCTTC
CDR3 protein: CASRLPETNEQFF

clone size: many
V gene: TRBV2
J gene: TRBJ1-2
D gene: TRBD1
CDR3 DNA: TGTGCCGAGGACAGGGAAAAGGACTATGGCTACACCTTC
CDR3 protein: CAEDREKDYGYTF

clone size: few
V gene: TRBV12-3/TRBV12-4
J gene: TRBJ2-1
D gene: -
CDR3 DNA: TGTGCCAGCAGTTGGCGGGCAGGGAGGGGGATCAATGAGCAGTTCTTC
CDR3 protein: CASSWRAGRGINEQFF

clone size: -
V gene: TRBV25-1
J gene: TRBJ1-3
D gene: -
CDR3 DNA: TGTGCCAGCAGTGAATCCGGGGTCACCATATATTTT
CDR3 protein: CASSESGVTIYF

clone size: many
V gene: TRBV7-9
J gene: TRBJ2-5
D gene: -
CDR3 DNA: TGTGCCAGCAGCCCCCAGACCGGTTTAGAGGAGACCCAGTACTTC
CDR3 protein: CASSPQTGLEETQYF

clone size: -
V gene: TRBV6-1
J gene: TRBJ1-2
D gene: -
CDR3 DNA: TGTGCCAGCAGAATTCGCGGGACTCACGCTAACAATGGCTACACCTTC
CDR3 protein: CASRIRGTHANNGYTF

clone size: few
V gene: TRBV5-5
J gene: TRBJ2-3
D gene: TRBD2
CDR3 DNA: TGTGCCAGCAGGGTACGGGGGGAGTCAGATACGCAGTATTTT
CDR3 protein: CASRVRGESDTQYF

clone size: few
V gene: TRBV29-1
J gene: TRBJ1-3
D gene: -
CDR3 DNA: TGCAGCGTAGTTCATAGAAACACCATATATTTT
CDR3 protein: CSVVHRNTIYF

clone size: many
V gene: TRBV12-3/TRBV12-4
J gene: TRBJ1-5
D gene: TRBD1
CDR3 DNA: TGTGCCAGCACCACGCTCCCTGACAGGGGGAATCAGCCCCAGCATTTT
CDR3 protein: CASTTLPDRGNQPQHF

clone size: many
V gene: TRBV4-2
J gene: TRBJ2-1
D gene: TRBD1
CDR3 DNA: TGTGCCAGCAGCGGTACAGGGGTATCCTACAATGAGCAGTTCTTC
CDR3 protein: CASSGTGVSYNEQFF

clone size: -
V gene: TRBV20-1
J gene: TRBJ1-6
D gene: TRBD1
CDR3 DNA: TGCAGTGCCAGCTGGGCAGGGGGTTTCTCACCCCTCCACTTT
CDR3 protein: CSASWAGGFSPLHF

clone size: few
V gene: TRBV12-3/TRBV12-4
J gene: TRBJ1-2
D gene: -
CDR3 DNA: TGTGCCAGCAGCCCTCGTAAAGCTAACTATGGCTACACCTTC
CDR3 protein: CASSPRKANYGYTF

clone size: few
V gene: TRBV20-1
J gene: TRBJ2-5
D gene: -
CDR3 DNA: TGCAGTGCTAGAGATCAAGAGCTCACTGCCCAGTACTTC
CDR3 protein: CSARDQELTAQYF

clone size: few
V gene: TRBV12-3/TRBV12-4
J gene: TRBJ1-4
D gene: -
CDR3 DNA: TGTGCCAGCAGTTTAGACTCGGGAATCGACGCAACTAATGAAAAACTGTTTTTT
CDR3 protein: CASSLDSGIDATNEKLFF

clone size: -
V gene: TRBV6-2/TRBV6-3
J gene: TRBJ1-1
D gene: -
CDR3 DNA: TGTGCCAGCAGTGCATTGACATTGAACACTGAAGCTTTCTTT
CDR3 protein: CASSALTLNTEAFF

clone size: -
V gene: TRBV4-1
J gene: TRBJ2-7
D gene: -
CDR3 DNA: TGCGCCAGCAGCCAAGGTCCCCAATGGGACGAGCAGTACTTC
CDR3 protein: CASSQGPQWDEQYF